The rows below give T cell receptor beta chains drawn from one sample of a study of regulatory T cells in long-lasting Graves disease. TCRdb redid the calling of the multiplex PCR reads with MiXCR, one entry per CDR3 protein. Of 620,000 or so distinct CDR3 sequences listed, roughly 15% are singletons. Separately, the same data were catalogued under a study of T cells in Graves' hyperthyroidism and ophthalmopathy.

The sample was peripheral blood mononuclear cells (PBMCs), taken at new diagnosis, from a patient treated with antithyroid drugs. The receptors shown here come from a woman aged 30 to 39 with Graves disease. Each CDR3 is given with its conserved first and last residue. Each record gives: CDR3 protein, J gene, V gene.

cdr3_aa: CASSLRTTNMNTEAFF; j_call: TRBJ1-1; v_call: TRBV27
cdr3_aa: CASSSGLGTVYGYTF; j_call: TRBJ1-2; v_call: TRBV6-5
cdr3_aa: CASSLLGAGETQYF; j_call: TRBJ2-5; v_call: TRBV7-2
cdr3_aa: CASSLVPTGGLTDTQYF; j_call: TRBJ2-3; v_call: TRBV5-6
cdr3_aa: CASSFAGQGRPYEKLFF; j_call: TRBJ1-4; v_call: TRBV11-2
cdr3_aa: CASSPKGLAGVPGELFF; j_call: TRBJ2-2; v_call: TRBV18
cdr3_aa: CAGSRAEHPQGSHEQYF; j_call: TRBJ2-7; v_call: TRBV7-9
cdr3_aa: CASSPSASSYNEQFF; j_call: TRBJ2-1; v_call: TRBV18
cdr3_aa: CASSPRLAGGLYNEQFF; j_call: TRBJ2-1; v_call: TRBV7-8
cdr3_aa: CSVADTSGANVLTF; j_call: TRBJ2-6; v_call: TRBV29-1
cdr3_aa: CAWSTGQSEQFF; j_call: TRBJ2-1; v_call: TRBV30
cdr3_aa: CARRPSNSGANVLTF; j_call: TRBJ2-6; v_call: TRBV5-1
cdr3_aa: CATVPAGQETQYF; j_call: TRBJ2-5; v_call: TRBV6-1
cdr3_aa: CASSQVGAAANYGYTF; j_call: TRBJ1-2; v_call: TRBV4-1
cdr3_aa: CATQGLGYGDEQYF; j_call: TRBJ2-7; v_call: TRBV2
cdr3_aa: CASSFFVGPSGNEQFF; j_call: TRBJ2-1; v_call: TRBV28
cdr3_aa: CASRFWENNEQFF; j_call: TRBJ2-1; v_call: TRBV2
cdr3_aa: CARRGSSNSPLHF; j_call: TRBJ1-6; v_call: TRBV2
cdr3_aa: CASSLGRGWETQYF; j_call: TRBJ2-5; v_call: TRBV7-2
cdr3_aa: CASSRQTGPTYEQYF; j_call: TRBJ2-7; v_call: TRBV19
cdr3_aa: CASSPLAGHSGNTIYF; j_call: TRBJ1-3; v_call: TRBV7-9
cdr3_aa: CASSFMDNYEQYF; j_call: TRBJ2-7; v_call: TRBV28
cdr3_aa: CASSQEAGASYEQYF; j_call: TRBJ2-7; v_call: TRBV14
cdr3_aa: CASSLVGRNTGELFF; j_call: TRBJ2-2; v_call: TRBV11-2
cdr3_aa: CASSDPGGNTQYF; j_call: TRBJ2-3; v_call: TRBV5-1
cdr3_aa: CASSERFEQYF; j_call: TRBJ2-7; v_call: TRBV2
cdr3_aa: CASSYSWDQTYGYTF; j_call: TRBJ1-2; v_call: TRBV6-9
cdr3_aa: CASRTSGVSYNEQFF; j_call: TRBJ2-1; v_call: TRBV5-1
cdr3_aa: CAIRQGGGYTF; j_call: TRBJ1-2; v_call: TRBV10-3
cdr3_aa: CASRGLEGQYF; j_call: TRBJ2-7; v_call: TRBV28